Each of the 22 T cell receptor beta chains below was sequenced from the same sample in a study of blood T cell repertoires in COVID-19. Method: immunoSEQ multiplex PCR; TCRdb's copy keeps in-frame clones and lacks some. The table records approximately 30,000 clones, about 80% of them present only once. The sequenced sample was peripheral blood. These receptors were collected from a man between 65 and 80 years old with active COVID-19.

V usage is TRBV28 and J usage is TRBJ2-3, with TRBD2 matching over 11 bases. Germline V gene sequence: CDR1 MDHEN, CDR2 SYDVKM. The CDR3 is 17 amino acids. The J segment lost 0 bases and the V segment lost 3 bases, leaving 5 bases of the junction unmatched. The CDR3 DNA follows: TGTGCCAGCAGTTTCGCTAGCGGGGGGCCTAGCACAGATACGCAGTATTTT. It encodes CASSFASGGPSTDTQYF.

The sample holds one count of this clone. The rearrangement joins TRBV11-2 to TRBJ2-3, with 8 bases matching TRBD1. The length of the CDR3 is 16 residues. Per germline, CDR1 SGHAT and CDR2 FQNNGV. V shed 5 bases and J 3 bases; nucleotides not matched to a gene: 10. The CDR3 sequence is CASSRRTGKTTDTQYF. CDR3 in DNA: TGTGCCAGCAGCCGGAGGACAGGGAAGACGACAGATACGCAGTATTTT.

This clone counts as medium-sized. The V call is TRBV7-8, the J call TRBJ2-5; tentatively, D is TRBD1 (6 bases). The CDR3 covers 16 residues. Trimming removed 6 bases at V and 1 base at J, with 18 bases between. The germline V gene encodes CDR1 SGHVS and CDR2 FQNEAQ. CDR3 DNA: TGTGCCAGCAGTCCCTCGATAGGACAGTTCCAAGAGACCCAGTACTTC. This sequence encodes CASSPSIGQFQETQYF.

This chain connects TRBV6-6 to TRBJ2-5, with TRBD1 identical over 8 bases. The ends lost 5 bases at V and 0 bases at J; junction bases unmatched: 8. The CDR3 runs to 16 residues. CDR1 and CDR2 (germline): MNHNY, SVGAGI (reference sequence). This chain's CDR3 is CASSRRTGSYQETQYF. The CDR3 nucleotides are TGTGCCAGCAGTCGCCGGACAGGGTCGTACCAAGAGACCCAGTACTTC.

The chain links TRBV6-1 to TRBJ2-5; D may be TRBD2 (5 bases). In germline, CDR1 is MNHNS, CDR2 SASEGT. V lost 1 base and J 6 bases, leaving 12 bases between the germline ends. This CDR3 is built from 14 residues. CDR3 loop: CASSEDMSGKTQYF. CDR3 nucleotides: TGTGCCAGCAGTGAAGACATGTCGGGAAAGACCCAGTACTTC.

The J gene is TRBJ2-7, the V gene TRBV6-5, with TRBD1 matching 8 bases. This CDR3 has 15 residues. Germline V lookup: CDR1 MNHEY, CDR2 SVGAGI. V lost 0 bases and J lost 6; bases outside the gene matches: 7. The CDR3 bases are TGTGCCAGCAGTTACTCGAGGCAGGGGGCTAGCGAGCAGTACTTC. The encoded protein is CASSYSRQGASEQYF.

J is TRBJ2-3 and V is TRBV4-3, with D possibly being TRBD2 (6 bases). With 0 bases removed from V and 2 bases from J, the gap between germline ends came to 15 bases. Germline loops: CDR1 LGHNA, CDR2 YSLEER. The CDR3 is 17 residues long. CDR3 amino acids: CASSQDLSGGTTDTQYF. The DNA for the CDR3 is TGCGCCAGCAGCCAAGATCTCAGTGGGGGGACCACAGATACGCAGTATTTT.

This rearrangement joins TRBV18 to TRBJ2-7; 10 nucleotides align to TRBD1. This CDR3 comprises 15 residues. Per germline, CDR1 KGHSH and CDR2 LQKENI. Germline trimming cut 3 bases from V and 2 bases from J; bases unmatched to any gene: 4. The DNA for the CDR3 is TGTGCCAGCTCACCGAAAGGACAGGGGGCCTACGAGCAGTACTTC. Amino acid sequence: CASSPKGQGAYEQYF.

The chain joins TRBV10-1 to TRBJ2-1; perhaps TRBD2 as D (5 bases). Trimming shortened V by 0 bases and J by 11 bases, and 17 bases separated the two germline ends. Germline V gene sequence: CDR1 WNHNN, CDR2 SYGVQD (reference sequence). This CDR3 comprises 15 residues. For the CDR3, the DNA is TGCGCCAGCAGTGAGTCCGGGAATCTCCCAATTAAGCAGTTCTTC. Translating gives CASSESGNLPIKQFF.

The chain recombines TRBV28 with TRBJ2-1; 13 positions match TRBD2. Per germline, CDR1 MDHEN and CDR2 SYDVKM. V shed 5 bases and J 10 bases; nucleotides not matched to a gene: 5. The CDR3 is 14 residues long. CDR3 in DNA: TGTGCCAGCAGTAAGACTAGCGGGGGGTCCGAGCAGTTCTTC. Translated, it gives CASSKTSGGSEQFF. The variable domain in full, completed from reference TRBV28 and TRBJ2-1, reads DVKVTQSSRYLVKRTGEKVFLECVQDMDHENMFWYRQDPGLGLRLIYFSYDVKMKEKGDIPEGYSVSREKKERFSLILESASTNQTSMYLCASSKTSGGSEQFFGPGTRLTVL.

The rearrangement links TRBV6-1 to TRBJ1-2; no firm D call. Germline CDR1 is MNHNS and CDR2 is SASEGT. V was clipped by 2 bases and J by 1 base, with 2 bases between them. This CDR3 is built from 12 residues. For the CDR3, the DNA is TGTGCCAGCAGTGAACTTAACTATGGCTACACCTTC. It specifies CASSELNYGYTF.

The chain has TRBV29-1 and TRBJ1-5, with TRBD1 as a possible D gene (5 bases). Trimming removed 6 bases at V and 6 bases at J, with 21 bases between. Germline values: CDR1 SQVTM, CDR2 ANQGSEA. The CDR3 loop spans 15 amino acids. In nucleotides, the CDR3 is TGCAGCGTCGTGATAGCCGGTCAGGGCGGTCAGCCCCAGCATTTT. It is translated as CSVVIAGQGGQPQHF.

The rearrangement joins TRBV11-3 to TRBJ1-3, with a tentative D call TRBD1 (6 bases). V lost 5 bases and J lost 1, with 15 bases in between. The CDR3 has 16 amino acids. In germline, CDR1 is SGHNT, CDR2 YENEEA. CDR3: CASSPRQALSGNTIYF. CDR3 in DNA: TGTGCCAGCAGCCCCCGACAGGCTTTATCTGGAAACACCATATATTTT.

V is TRBV20-1 and J is TRBJ1-1; D call uncertain. Germline values: CDR1 DFQATT, CDR2 SNEGSKA (reference sequence). The CDR3 totals 10 residues. V lost 3 bases and J lost 4, with 3 bases in between. This chain's CDR3 is CSASRTEAFF. The CDR3 DNA follows: TGCAGTGCTAGTCGCACTGAAGCTTTCTTT.

The V gene is TRBV5-4, the J gene TRBJ1-2; D may be TRBD1 (6 bases). CDR1 and CDR2 from the germline V gene are SGHNT and YYREEE (reference sequence). V was clipped by 1 base and J by 4 bases, with 17 bases between them. The CDR3 is 16 residues long. CDR3 nucleotide sequence: TGTGCCAGCAGCTTGACGGGCGGGGGCCTCTTCTATGGCTACACCTTC. This translates into CASSLTGGGLFYGYTF.

The chain has TRBV15 and TRBJ2-1, with 8 bases aligning to TRBD2. Losses at the gene ends were 4 bases for V and 0 bases for J; bases not matched to a gene: 5. CDR1 LNHNV and CDR2 YYDKDF come from the germline V gene (reference sequence). This CDR3 is 16 amino acids long. This CDR3 is CATSKSGGNSYNEQFF. The CDR3 DNA sequence: TGTGCCACCAGCAAGAGCGGGGGTAACTCCTACAATGAGCAGTTCTTC.

This clone turned up a few times. The chain uses TRBV3-1 (or the pseudogene TRBV3-2) and TRBJ1-1; no definite D call. V lost 1 base to trimming and J lost 1 base, with 7 bases between them. CDR1 is LGHDT, CDR2 YNNKEL, per germline (reference sequence). This CDR3 has 14 residues. The CDR3, as DNA: TGTGCCAGCAGCCAAGGACAAAAGAACACTGAAGCTTTCTTT. Protein product: CASSQGQKNTEAFF.

This chain uses TRBV3-1 (or the pseudogene TRBV3-2) with TRBJ1-1, with 7 bases that match TRBD1. V lost 7 bases to trimming and J lost 7 bases; unmatched junction nucleotides: 6. CDR1 is LGHDT and CDR2 is YNNKEL in the germline V gene (reference sequence). The CDR3 runs 12 residues. CDR3 sequence reads: CASTRNRGEAFF. The CDR3 DNA follows: TGTGCCAGCACCCGAAACAGGGGTGAAGCTTTCTTT.

This sequence joins TRBV3-1 (or the pseudogene TRBV3-2) and TRBJ2-1; the D is unclear. CDR1 and CDR2 (germline): LGHDT, YNNKEL (reference sequence). V was pared by 0 bases and J by 3 bases, with 15 bases between. This CDR3 is 17 amino acids long. The CDR3 DNA is TGTGCCAGCAGCCAAGATTCGGGTTATCGGCTCTACAATGAGCAGTTCTTC. It codes for CASSQDSGYRLYNEQFF.

This clone was detected once. The genes are TRBV28 and TRBJ1-4; possibly TRBD1 for D (5 bases). The CDR3 sequence is 13 residues long. The V end was cut by 8 bases, the J end by 5 bases, with 12 bases between. The germline V gene has CDR1 MDHEN and CDR2 SYDVKM. Written as DNA, the CDR3 is TGTGCCAGCGGGCCGGGGGACAATGAAAAACTGTTTTTT. This encodes CASGPGDNEKLFF. The variable domain in full, with the rest retrieved from reference TRBV28 and TRBJ1-4, is DVKVTQSSRYLVKRTGEKVFLECVQDMDHENMFWYRQDPGLGLRLIYFSYDVKMKEKGDIPEGYSVSREKKERFSLILESASTNQTSMYLCASGPGDNEKLFFGSGTQLSVL.

The sample holds a few counts of this clone. This chain links TRBV6-5 with TRBJ1-1; 7 nucleotides align to TRBD1. The CDR3 extends over 14 amino acids. The V segment lost 6 bases and the J segment 2 bases; nucleotides outside the gene matches: 6. The V gene's germline CDR1 is MNHEY and CDR2 SVGAGI. The CDR3 protein is CASRAGTVNTEAFF. The CDR3 DNA sequence: TGTGCCAGCAGAGCCGGGACAGTCAACACTGAAGCTTTCTTT.

The V call is TRBV7-9, the J call TRBJ2-7, with 9 nucleotides matching TRBD1. In germline, CDR1 is SEHNR, CDR2 FQNEAQ (reference sequence). The length of the CDR3 is 15 residues. The V gene end was trimmed by 4 bases and the J gene end by 3 bases; junction bases not matched to a gene: 7. The CDR3 spells CASSSGQGSYYEQYF. The CDR3 DNA sequence: TGTGCCAGCAGCTCTGGACAGGGGTCCTACTACGAGCAGTACTTC.